This entry is about one TCR beta chain. This clonotype was counted at least ten times. Its antigen is still unknown. No base-level quality is on record; no much larger clone is a single base apart. These data are taken from a study of neurological immune-mediated disorders (dated 2019 in TCRdb). In the study overall: Among the 35 or so multiple sclerosis patients, relapsing-remitting MS was present in roughly 30 and secondary progressive MS was present in 3. Using UMI-based sequencing, the study compared peripheral blood TCR-beta repertoires from patients with HTLV-I-associated myelopathy (HAM/TSP), patients with multiple sclerosis, and healthy controls. The cohort comprised some 71 subjects: some 14 HAM/TSP patients, approximately 34 multiple sclerosis patients and about 20 healthy controls. The approximately 110 TCR-beta libraries included longitudinal samples, technical triplicates and paired sorted CD4+ and CD8+ T-cell subsets alongside PBMC samples. Here is what the overall study found, with its caveats: Across subjects, expanded clones never shared an identical CDR3 amino acid sequence, which suggests that the TCR-beta repertoires in every group were private. Repertoires from 18 of 34 MS patients were grouped by phylogenetic analysis into a cluster of related CDR3 sequences, suggesting a possible repertoire-level signature. TCR clonal expansion was highest in HAM/TSP patients and lowest in MS patients, with MS patients falling below even healthy controls. The MS cluster was not associated with any clinical or MRI features, and the authors stated that larger cohorts are needed.

The germline V end is reduced by 3 bases and the J end by 5 bases; junction bases left unmatched: 5. The CDR3 runs 15 residues from the cysteine to the phenylalanine. Kept here is only the CDR3 DNA, which spans 45 bases and is read in frame from base 1. Based on the germline V gene, the CDR1 and CDR2 sequences are KGHDR and SFDVKD. For the unsorted PBMC libraries, 2 million PBMCs were stored in RNAlater at -80 degrees C until RNA extraction and were used to generate the libraries. Multiple sclerosis patients were enrolled in a US clinical protocol under which disease progression was evaluated by magnetic resonance imaging. Peripheral blood was subjected to Ficoll-Hypaque density gradient centrifugation to isolate PBMCs, which were then cryopreserved in liquid nitrogen. To synthesize cDNA, template-switch 5'RACE was performed with a primer carrying a 10-nucleotide random unique molecular identifier so that each TCR transcript was tagged. Every sequencing run covered 15-18 subjects and yielded more than 160 million TCR-beta sequences. The RNeasy kit was used for extraction of total RNA. The KAPA Real-time Library Amplification kit was used to amplify TCR-beta VDJ regions with primers targeting the TCR constant region and the 5'RACE anchor. A first PCR added sample indexes and Illumina adaptors, after which a second PCR increased the library yield. After purification with Ampure beads, the TCR product of roughly 650 bp was size-selected on a 2% E-gel SizeSelection system. Library quality was checked on a Bioanalyzer, concentration was measured with Qubit, and libraries were quantified with the Kapa Library Quantification kit before pooling. An Illumina HiSeq 2500 was used to sequence the libraries paired-end at 2 x 150 bp. To increase sequence diversity, about 24-32% phiX was spiked into each library pool. In the source study's methods: The UMI-based MiGEC pipeline processed quality-filtered reads and removed over 85% of raw TCR sequences during error correction. VDJ genes were aligned to IMGT germline references, and clonotypes were defined by unique CDR3 amino acid sequence plus V-J genes. VDJtools evaluated clonal expansion, Shannon diversity and CDR3 relatedness (CalcPairwiseDistances, ClusterSamples); CLCbio workbench built phylogenetic trees. Expanded clones were defined as having at least 8 unique UMIs, based on coefficient-of-variation modelling across technical triplicates. TCRdb itself trimmed the public reads at Q25 with fastp, ran MiXCR and retained productive beta chains. Each entry merges the rows of one CDR3 protein and shows their most common DNA and genes. Clone size and V and J calls follow TCRdb, not the original study. Here the sample has about 46,000 distinct CDR3 sequences; 2.5% to 3.5% occur a single time. The ten largest clones capture roughly 15% of the sample.

What was sequenced was PBMCs. The receptor comes from a woman in her fifties or sixties with multiple sclerosis. Recombination joined TRBV24-1 with TRBJ2-3; 9 bases in the junction line up with TRBD2. Here is the DNA: TGTGCCACCAGTGATAGGCGGGGGGGCGAAGATACGCAGTATTTT. Its protein reads: CATSDRRGGEDTQYF.